What follows are 21 T cell receptor beta chains derived from one specimen sequenced in a study of lymphopenia after photon versus proton radiotherapy. Profiling relied on immunoSEQ multiplex PCR, and the TCRdb table lists in-frame clones only, not all of them. The repertoire includes 14,000 or so clones, over 65% of them detected once, and about 25% sits in the top ten. This sample comprised peripheral blood, obtained from a patient treated with photon-based radiotherapy. The origin of the receptors is a man aged 45 to 65 with gastric cancer.

As regards this clone: This specimen includes other DNA sequences encoding the same CDR3. The chain joins TRBV19 to TRBJ2-2, with a tentative D call TRBD2 (6 bases). V lost 8 bases and J lost 5, with 6 bases in between. This CDR3 is built from 11 residues. Germline V gene lookup returns CDR1 LNHDA and CDR2 SQIVND (reference sequence). CDR3 amino acids: CASRGTGELFF. Here the CDR3 DNA reads TGTGCCAGTCGGGGGACCGGGGAGCTGTTTTTT.

The V call is TRBV21-1, the J call TRBJ2-7; TRBD1 is the table's D call, not checked against the DNA. TRBV21-1 has pseudogene status. The CDR3 is 15 residues long. CDR3 nucleotide sequence: TGTGCCAGCAGCAAGTTGAACAGGGAAAATTACGAGCAGTACGTC. It translates to CASSKLNRENYEQYV.

The rearrangement uses TRBV2 and TRBJ1-1, with 7 bases matching TRBD1. This CDR3 contains 15 residues. Germline CDR1 is SNHLY and CDR2 is FYNNEI. J lost 4 bases, V lost 3 bases, and 8 bases had no gene match. The CDR3 DNA reads as TGTGCCAGCAGTGAGCTACGACAGGGTAGCACTGAAGCTTTCTTT. It codes for CASSELRQGSTEAFF.

This chain uses TRBV6-1 with TRBJ1-5; possible D gene TRBD1, 6 bases. This CDR3 has 16 amino acids. V was clipped by 2 bases and J by 0 bases, with 11 bases between them. Per germline, CDR1 MNHNS and CDR2 SASEGT. DNA for the CDR3: TGTGCCAGCAGTGAAAGGGGGGCCCGTAGCAATCAGCCCCAGCATTTT. It translates to CASSERGARSNQPQHF.

The V and J genes are TRBV4-1 and TRBJ2-4, with 14 nucleotides matching TRBD2. The V gene end was trimmed by 5 bases and the J gene end by 1 base; junction bases not matched to a gene: 7. The CDR3 has 18 residues. CDR1 is MGHRA and CDR2 is YSYEKL in the germline V gene. CDR3 in DNA: TGCGCCAGCAGCAGAGGACTAGCGGGGGGCGGGGCCAAAAACATTCAGTACTTC. Its translation is CASSRGLAGGGAKNIQYF.

A few counts support this clone. The chain links TRBV19 to TRBJ2-7; 10 bases map to TRBD1. Germline assignment: CDR1 LNHDA and CDR2 SQIVND (reference sequence). This CDR3 has 15 amino acids. Unmatched junction bases numbered 7, after V lost 5 bases and J lost 3 bases. The CDR3 nucleotides are TGTGCCAGTAGTGACGCCGGGACAGGGGTCTACGAGCAGTACTTC. It encodes CASSDAGTGVYEQYF.

The rearrangement joins TRBV5-1 to TRBJ2-3; 8 nucleotides agree with TRBD2. This CDR3 is 14 amino acids long. The ends lost 5 bases at V and 2 bases at J; junction bases unmatched: 4. CDR1 and CDR2 from the germline V gene are SGHRS and YFSETQ. The CDR3: CASSLGGATDTQYF. The CDR3 DNA is TGCGCCAGCAGTCTCGGGGGGGCCACAGATACGCAGTATTTT.

This clone was seen a few times. The chain recombines TRBV7-6 with TRBJ1-4; possible D gene TRBD1, 6 bases. Germline V gives CDR1 SGHVS, CDR2 FNYEAQ. The CDR3 covers 15 residues. Trimming removed 1 base from V and 4 bases from J, with 10 bases in between. CDR3: CASSLVGGHNEKLFF. For the CDR3, the DNA is TGTGCCAGCAGCTTAGTTGGGGGGCATAATGAAAAACTGTTTTTT.

The genes are TRBV28 and TRBJ2-7; D gene ambiguous. The germline V and J ends were trimmed by 11 bases and 6 bases, with 8 bases remaining between them. Germline V CDR1 and CDR2: MDHEN, SYDVKM. The CDR3 has 9 amino acids. This chain's CDR3 is CASPFEQYF. The DNA for the CDR3 is TGTGCCTCCCCGTTCGAGCAGTACTTC.

The genes are TRBV2 and TRBJ1-3; TRBD1 matches at 7 bases. Losses at the gene ends were 5 bases for V and 4 bases for J; bases not matched to a gene: 5. Germline V gene data show CDR1 as SNHLY and CDR2 as FYNNEI. The CDR3 sequence is 14 residues long. The CDR3 sequence is CASSTRDSGNTIYF. DNA of the CDR3: TGTGCCAGCAGTACCCGGGACAGCGGAAACACCATATATTTT. The full variable domain, in which reference TRBV2 and TRBJ1-3 provide the parts outside the CDR3, is EPEVTQTPSHQVTQMGQEVILRCVPISNHLYFYWYRQILGQKVEFLVSFYNNEISEKSEIFDDQFSVERPDGSNFTLKIRSTKLEDSAMYFCASSTRDSGNTIYFGEGSWLTVV.

CDR3 protein: CASSRDSKYSNQPQHF. The CDR3 coding sequence is TGTGCCAGCAGCCGGGACAGTAAATATAGCAATCAGCCCCAGCATTTT. The chain links TRBV5-5 to TRBJ1-5, with 7 bases identical to TRBD1. CDR1 and CDR2 (germline): SGHKS, YYEKEE (reference sequence). This CDR3 is built from 16 residues. V was clipped by 4 bases and J by 0 bases; unmatched bases: 7.

This clone is medium-sized by share. This sequence joins TRBV10-2 and TRBJ2-7; D tentatively fits TRBD1 or TRBD2 (6 bases each). From germline, CDR1 is WSHSY and CDR2 SAAADI. V lost 3 bases, J lost 9 bases, and 15 bases lay in between. The CDR3 is 13 residues long. CDR3 protein: CASSDGEDRRQYF. DNA for the CDR3: TGCGCCAGCAGTGACGGGGAGGACAGAAGGCAGTACTTC.

This rearrangement joins TRBV30 to TRBJ1-4; no reliable D call. The V gene's germline CDR1 is GTSNPN and CDR2 SVGIG (reference sequence). The V end lost 4 bases, the J end lost 0 bases, and 12 bases lay between the germline ends. The CDR3 covers 15 residues. CDR3 coding DNA: TGTGCCTGGACCCCGATAGCCACAACTAATGAAAAACTGTTTTTT. This gives the protein CAWTPIATTNEKLFF.

This clone was observed a few times. The chain links TRBV2 to TRBJ1-2; D ambiguous. V lost 8 bases and J lost 6, with 13 bases in between. The CDR3 is 12 residues long. CDR1 is SNHLY and CDR2 is FYNNEI in the germline V gene. The CDR3 region is CASLLQWDGYTF. CDR3 bases: TGTGCCAGCTTGCTACAGTGGGATGGCTACACCTTC.

This clone showed up just a few times. The chain links TRBV7-9 to TRBJ1-1, with 7 bases that match TRBD1. V lost 3 bases, J lost 6 bases, and 4 bases stayed unmatched. Germline values: CDR1 SEHNR, CDR2 FQNEAQ (reference sequence). The CDR3 has 13 amino acids. The CDR3 DNA follows: TGTGCCAGCAGCTTTAATCAGGGGGCTGAAGCTTTCTTT. Amino acid sequence: CASSFNQGAEAFF.

V and J are TRBV6-4 and TRBJ2-6; 12 positions match TRBD1. The CDR3 has 18 amino acids. J gave up 3 bases and V 2 bases, and 5 bases lay outside the gene matches. Germline-derived CDR1 and CDR2 are MRHNA and SNTAGT. The DNA for the CDR3 is TGTGCCAGCAGTGACGGGACAGGGGGCGCAGATGGGGCCAACGTCCTGACTTTC. Translation gives CASSDGTGGADGANVLTF.

The rearrangement links TRBV29-1 to TRBJ2-2; TRBD1 matches at 10 bases. The J segment lost 4 bases and the V segment lost 7 bases, leaving 9 bases of the junction unmatched. Germline CDR1 and CDR2: SQVTM and ANQGSEA. The CDR3 is 15 amino acids. The CDR3 region is CSAWDRGFGTGELFF. CDR3 nucleotides: TGCAGCGCCTGGGACAGGGGTTTTGGCACCGGGGAGCTGTTTTTT.

The CDR3 loop reads CASSITSSTEAFF. Written as DNA, the CDR3 is TGTGCCAGTAGTATAACTTCGAGCACTGAAGCTTTCTTT. The chain carries TRBV19 and TRBJ1-1; D remains ambiguous. CDR1 is LNHDA and CDR2 is SQIVND in the germline V gene (reference sequence). The CDR3 consists of 13 residues. Trimming pared 2 bases from V and 4 bases from J, leaving 8 bases between.

In its sample, this clone ranks as large. This chain links TRBV4-3 with TRBJ2-7; D is perhaps TRBD1 or TRBD2 (5 bases each). Germline lookup yields CDR1 LGHNA and CDR2 YSLEER. The CDR3 consists of 14 residues. The V gene lost 1 base and the J gene lost 5 bases, with 12 bases spanning the gap. The CDR3 DNA is TGCGCCAGCAGCCAAGCTGGGGACGCTGACGAGCAGTACTTC. Encoded protein: CASSQAGDADEQYF.

The chain recombines TRBV6-6 with TRBJ1-1; D uncertain. The CDR3 totals 15 residues. Germline CDR1 reads MNHNY; CDR2 reads SVGAGI (reference sequence). Deletions cut 5 bases from V and 6 bases from J, with 19 bases between. The CDR3 protein is CASSQNPGPGAEAFF. CDR3 coding DNA: TGTGCCAGCAGTCAGAACCCAGGACCTGGGGCTGAAGCTTTCTTT.

On this clone: The same CDR3 also results from other DNA sequences found in this sample. The V gene is TRBV10-1, the J gene TRBJ1-1, with 10 bases identical to TRBD1. Trimming took 4 bases from V and 8 from J; bases not matched to a gene: 7. The CDR3 contains 14 residues. Germline-derived CDR1 and CDR2 are WNHNN and SYGVQD (reference sequence). In DNA, the CDR3 is TGCGCCAGCAGTGCCGGGACAGGGGTCGGCGAAGCTTTCTTT. This translates into CASSAGTGVGEAFF.